This TCR beta chain originates from a study of T cells in Graves' hyperthyroidism and ophthalmopathy. V dropped 2 bases and J dropped 2 bases, with 14 bases sitting between them. This CDR3 contains 16 residues. Germline values: CDR1 MNHNS, CDR2 SASEGT. Of note for this clonotype: The antigen is not known.

Researchers defined stable Graves' hyperthyroidism as no ophthalmopathy progression within 18 months. For the diagnoses, clinical symptoms, serum thyroxine and TRAb, thyroid ultrasound and orbital computed tomography were used. Fresh peripheral blood, about 9.6 ml, yielded the PBMCs. Findings of the study overall: It was a median around 6 months before onset that the model predicted ophthalmopathy.

The investigators amplified TCR beta CDR3 regions from RNA transcripts. Researchers ran a first-round RT-PCR on the TCR CDR3 using the HTBI primer set. TCRdb re-analysed the multiplex PCR reads in MiXCR, keeping a single row per CDR3 protein. Among roughly 380,000 distinct CDR3 sequences, approximately 14% were seen once, and the ten largest hold about 10%. The sequence was obtained from a woman aged 55-70 years with Graves' hyperthyroidism. The chain joins TRBV6-1 to TRBJ2-3; a possible D gene is TRBD1 (5 bases). Sequences were obtained from blood. The CDR3 region has the DNA TGTGCCAGCAGTGAATCGATGACAGCATTCACAGATACGCAGTATTTT. It codes for CASSESMTAFTDTQYF.